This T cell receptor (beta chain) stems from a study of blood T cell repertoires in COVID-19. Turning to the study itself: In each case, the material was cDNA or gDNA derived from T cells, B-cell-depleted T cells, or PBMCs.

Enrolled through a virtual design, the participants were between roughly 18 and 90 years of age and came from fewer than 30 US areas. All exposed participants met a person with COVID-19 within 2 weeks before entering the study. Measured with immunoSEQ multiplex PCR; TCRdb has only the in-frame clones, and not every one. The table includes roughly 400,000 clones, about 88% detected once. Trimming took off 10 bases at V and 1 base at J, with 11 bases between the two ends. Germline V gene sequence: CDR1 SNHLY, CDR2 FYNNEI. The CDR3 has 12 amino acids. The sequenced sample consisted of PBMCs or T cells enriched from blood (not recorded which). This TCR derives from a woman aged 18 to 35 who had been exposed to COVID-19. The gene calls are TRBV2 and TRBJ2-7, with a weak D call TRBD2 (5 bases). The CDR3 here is CANRGESYEQYF. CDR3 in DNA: TGTGCCAACCGGGGAGAGTCCTACGAGCAGTACTTC.